This TCR beta chain was captured by sequencing in a study of OX40 agonist ivuxolimab in advanced cancers. Turning to the overall study: Ivuxolimab was a fully human IgG2 agonistic monoclonal antibody targeting the costimulatory receptor OX40 (CD134). A male proportion of roughly 80% and a mean age of approximately 61 years, ranging from 23 to 79, were recorded for the dose-escalation cohort. Prior anti-PD-1, anti-PD-L1 or anti-CTLA-4 therapy was permitted, and about 40% of dose-escalation patients had received checkpoint inhibitors. The monotherapy dose-escalation portion (N ≈ 52 patients) of the phase I ivuxolimab trial is reported in the paper. Intravenous ivuxolimab was administered to patients every 2 weeks at six dose levels: 0.01, 0.1, 0.3, 1.5, 3 and 10 mg/kg. Partial responses occurred in three dose-escalation patients, of whom one had hepatocellular carcinoma and two had cutaneous melanoma. Of the 50 to 55 dose-escalation patients, hepatocellular carcinoma was present in about 20, melanoma in roughly 15, renal cell carcinoma in 9 and head and neck cancer in 9. The point of sequencing TCRbeta in the periphery was to test whether ivuxolimab changed TCR sequence diversity and drove clonal T-cell expansion.

What the work shows at the level of the full study, not this receptor alone: In the 0.1-3.0 mg/kg groups, partial responders were among the patients with the lowest normalized peripheral clonal expansion, particularly in CD8+ T cells. The antigen specificity of the peripheral T cells that underwent clonal expansion was not determined. Low levels of normalized T-cell clonal expansion were also seen in some patients who did not respond. After ivuxolimab, more expanded clones were found on average in CD8+ T cells than in CD4+ T cells. At doses of 0.1 to 3.0 mg/kg, clonal expansion of both CD4+ and CD8+ T cells in blood was seen between baseline and week 6.

CDR1 and CDR2 are drawn from the germline V gene: MNHNS, SASEGT. The CDR3 sequence holds 15 residues, the cysteine and phenylalanine included. The DNA shown is the 45-base CDR3, in frame from base 1. V loses 2 bases, J loses 5 bases, and the germline ends lie 16 bases apart. Genomic DNA was isolated from the sorted cells so that the TCRbeta CDR3 region could be sequenced. The immunoSEQ Assay was used to sequence the TCRbeta CDR3 regions. The clones in this table, taken by TCRdb from immuneACCESS, are in-frame only. Not every clone is retained; where verified, under half of the shortfall comes from an unresolved V gene, and the cause of the rest is unknown. The sample has about 18,000 clones on record, 80% of them singletons. More than 25% of the sample is held by the ten biggest clonotypes. Patients with a history of autoimmune disease or receiving systemic immunosuppression were excluded from the trial. Peripheral blood for TCR sequencing was collected from all dose cohorts at baseline, on cycle 4 day 1, and on cycle 7 day 1. The samples were drawn from a first-in-human, open-label, multicenter phase I dose-escalation trial of ivuxolimab. Adults with locally advanced or metastatic melanoma, renal cell, hepatocellular, or head and neck squamous cell carcinoma were enrolled in the trial. CD4+ and CD8+ T cells were sorted separately from peripheral blood before TCR sequencing.

This clone occurred a few times. It has no known antigen specificity. Base quality data are lacking; no much larger clone is found one base away. This receptor was identified in an adult with an advanced solid tumor such as melanoma, head and neck, liver or kidney cancer. This specimen consisted of CD4+ or CD8+ T cells sorted from blood, obtained in a trial of the OX40 agonist ivuxolimab. The chain joins TRBV6-1 to TRBJ2-7; confidence is insufficient to name the D gene. The sequenced DNA: TGTGCCAGCAGTGAAATAACTAACCCCTCGCACGAGCAGTACTTC. Translated, it reads CASSEITNPSHEQYF.